Shown below are 29 T cell receptor beta chains from a single sample sequenced in a study of cytomegalovirus exposure and HLA in healthy donors. Both 60 Vbeta primers and 13 Jbeta primers went into the PCR. TCRdb's copy holds only in-frame clones and misses some; the assay was immunoSEQ multiplex PCR. The profile covers 150,000 to 200,000 clones, with over 65% appearing a single time and roughly 1.4% taken by the ten largest. Sample: PBMCs. The receptor source for this set is a man between 18 and 29 years old in good health and CMV-seronegative.

This chain links TRBV5-4 with TRBJ2-1, with D maybe TRBD2 (6 bases). Germline CDR1 and CDR2: SGHNT and YYREEE (reference sequence). V lost 4 bases to trimming and J lost 2 bases, with 16 bases between them. The CDR3 has 16 residues. CDR3 sequence: CASSEPWRGAYNEQFF. Written as DNA, the CDR3 is TGTGCCAGCAGCGAACCGTGGCGGGGAGCCTACAATGAGCAGTTCTTC.

J is TRBJ1-2 and V is TRBV29-1; TRBD1 is a possible D gene (6 bases). The CDR3 spans 15 residues. Per the germline V gene, CDR1 is SQVTM and CDR2 is ANQGSEA. V was trimmed by 6 bases and J by 8 bases, leaving 25 bases between them. CDR3 region: CSVKTSPTGLGGYTF. The CDR3 DNA reads TGCAGCGTCAAGACCTCCCCCACAGGGCTGGGGGGCTACACCTTC.

This clone was detected a few times. V and J are TRBV9 and TRBJ2-7, with a tentative D call TRBD1 (6 bases). V was trimmed by 0 bases and J by 3 bases, leaving 10 bases between them. The CDR3 covers 14 residues. Germline values: CDR1 SGDLS, CDR2 YYNGEE. This CDR3 is CASSVAYRDYEQYF. CDR3 coding DNA: TGTGCCAGCAGCGTAGCCTACAGGGACTACGAGCAGTACTTC.

A few counts support this clone. The gene calls are TRBV10-3 and TRBJ1-5; TRBD1 matches at 8 bases. V dropped 8 bases and J dropped 0; count of bases not matched to a gene: 3. The CDR3 has 14 amino acids. Germline V lookup: CDR1 ENHRY, CDR2 SYGVKD. The CDR3 sequence: CAIQQGVSNQPQHF. Here the CDR3 DNA reads TGTGCCATCCAACAGGGGGTTAGCAATCAGCCCCAGCATTTT.

The gene calls are TRBV9 and TRBJ2-3; 9 bases are shared with TRBD2. The CDR3 is 15 amino acids. V trimming: 0 bases; J trimming: 4 bases; junction bases outside the gene matches: 3. CDR1 SGDLS and CDR2 YYNGEE come from the germline V gene. Here the CDR3 reads CASSVVAGGPDTQYF. The CDR3 DNA sequence: TGTGCCAGCAGCGTAGTGGCGGGGGGGCCAGATACGCAGTATTTT.

This clone was observed a single time. The chain joins TRBV12-5 to TRBJ2-1, with TRBD2 as a possible D gene (8 bases). The CDR3 contains 19 residues. Germline assignment: CDR1 LGHNT and CDR2 FRNRAP. Trimming left V 1 base short and J 12 bases short, with 31 bases between. CDR3 DNA: TGTGCTAGTGGTTTGGATTCACCTCATAGCGGGATTCCTTACAGGGGGCAGTTCTTC. Translating it yields CASGLDSPHSGIPYRGQFF.

This chain uses TRBV7-2 with TRBJ2-1, with 12 bases lining up with TRBD2. Unmatched junction bases numbered 10, after V lost 4 bases and J lost 6 bases. Looked up from germline, CDR1 is SGHTA and CDR2 is FQGNSA. The CDR3 loop spans 17 amino acids. The CDR3 loop reads CASSSRLLAGGFNEQFF. In nucleotides, the CDR3 is TGTGCCAGCAGCTCACGTTTACTAGCGGGGGGTTTCAATGAGCAGTTCTTC.

The chain carries TRBV11-1 and TRBJ2-4; 7 bases line up with TRBD1. CDR1 and CDR2 from the germline V gene are SGHAT and FQDESV (reference sequence). V trimming: 1 base; J trimming: 8 bases; junction bases outside the gene matches: 8. This CDR3 has 15 residues. CDR3 sequence (DNA): TGTGCCAGCAGCTTAGGGTCTTCAGGGGGTCACATTCAGTACTTC. This encodes CASSLGSSGGHIQYF.

J is TRBJ1-6 and V is TRBV2; 7 nucleotides match TRBD1. Looked up from germline, CDR1 is SNHLY and CDR2 is FYNNEI. This CDR3 is 13 amino acids long. J gave up 6 bases and V 6 bases, and 2 bases lay outside the gene matches. In nucleotides, the CDR3 is TGTGCCAGCAGATACAGGGGTAATTCACCCCTCCACTTT. Protein: CASRYRGNSPLHF.

CDR3 sequence (DNA): TGTGCCAGCAGTCCCGGGACAGGGCCTAACTATGGCTACACCTTC. Amino acid sequence: CASSPGTGPNYGYTF. This chain uses TRBV6-5 with TRBJ1-2, with TRBD1 matching 9 bases. The ends lost 5 bases at V and 0 bases at J; junction bases unmatched: 4. CDR3 length: 15 residues. CDR1 is MNHEY, CDR2 SVGAGI, per germline.

This chain connects TRBV7-9 to TRBJ1-2; 9 bases line up with TRBD1. Germline V gene data show CDR1 as SEHNR and CDR2 as FQNEAQ (reference sequence). The CDR3 runs to 16 residues. Trimming removed 1 base from V and 3 bases from J; junction bases left unmatched: 6. Written as DNA, the CDR3 is TGTGCCAGCAGCTTAGGACAGGGGGTGTTCGACTATGGCTACACCTTC. It is translated as CASSLGQGVFDYGYTF. Complete variable domain (other parts from reference TRBV7-9 and TRBJ1-2): DTGVSQNPRHKITKRGQNVTFRCDPISEHNRLYWYRQTLGQGPEFLTYFQNEAQLEKSRLLSDRFSAERPKGSFSTLEIQRTEQGDSAMYLCASSLGQGVFDYGYTFGSGTRLTVV.

This clone came up a few times. The junction shows a germline mismatch at one end, possibly a read error. This chain connects TRBV6-4 to TRBJ1-2; TRBD1 might be the D (5 bases). There are 16 residues in the CDR3. Germline V gene sequence: CDR1 MRHNA, CDR2 SNTAGT. The CDR3 DNA reads TGTGCCAGCAGTGAAGGTGGGGCAGGCTGGGCTAATGGCTACCCCTTC. It yields the protein CASSEGGAGWANGYPF.

In this sample, this clone turned up a few times. The gene calls are TRBV6-1 and TRBJ2-3; 10 bases fit TRBD1. This CDR3 is 15 amino acids long. V shed 5 bases and J 5 bases; nucleotides not matched to a gene: 7. Germline CDR1 is MNHNS and CDR2 is SASEGT. CDR3 region: CASSSDRGRKDTQYF. The CDR3 bases are TGTGCCAGCAGTTCAGACAGGGGGCGGAAAGATACGCAGTATTTT.

V and J are TRBV19 and TRBJ2-6, with a possible D match to TRBD2 (6 bases). The germline V gene encodes CDR1 LNHDA and CDR2 SQIVND (reference sequence). This CDR3 comprises 13 residues. Trimming left V 3 bases short and J 14 bases short, with 14 bases between. The CDR3 DNA is TGTGCCAGTAGTATGGGGACTGGGATCTTCCTGACTTTC. Amino acid sequence: CASSMGTGIFLTF.

The chain links TRBV27 to TRBJ2-1, with D tentatively TRBD2 (6 bases). Germline V gene sequence: CDR1 MNHEY, CDR2 SMNVEV (reference sequence). V gave up 1 base and J gave up 6 bases, with 16 bases separating them. The CDR3 extends over 16 amino acids. CDR3 DNA: TGTGCCAGCAGTTTATGGGGTGGGACTTCGACCAATGAGCAGTTCTTC. It translates to CASSLWGGTSTNEQFF.

V usage is TRBV6-5 and J usage is TRBJ1-4; 9 nucleotides align to TRBD1. Germline V lookup: CDR1 MNHEY, CDR2 SVGAGI. The length of the CDR3 is 14 residues. V lost 8 bases to trimming and J lost 8 bases; unmatched junction nucleotides: 9. CDR3: CASGRDRVEEKLFF. Here the CDR3 DNA reads TGTGCCAGCGGCCGGGACAGGGTAGAGGAAAAACTGTTTTTT.

This clone was observed once. The chain joins TRBV5-5 to TRBJ1-4, with 7 nucleotides matching TRBD1. This CDR3 has 15 amino acids. The V gene's germline CDR1 is SGHKS and CDR2 YYEKEE (reference sequence). With 3 bases clipped from V and 5 bases from J, the junction kept 7 bases outside the gene matches. The CDR3 sequence is CASSSLTGTNEKLFF. The CDR3 DNA sequence: TGTGCCAGCAGCTCCTTGACAGGGACCAATGAAAAACTGTTTTTT.

V gene TRBV19 combines with J gene TRBJ2-6, with D perhaps TRBD2 (5 bases). CDR1 and CDR2 from the germline V gene are LNHDA and SQIVND (reference sequence). Trimming cost V 0 bases and J 0 bases, with 9 bases left between them. This CDR3 is built from 17 residues. The DNA of the CDR3 is TGTGCCAGTAGTATAGATCTGGGGAGCTCTGGGGCCAACGTCCTGACTTTC. Its protein is CASSIDLGSSGANVLTF. Filled out from reference TRBV19 and TRBJ2-6, the complete variable domain reads DGGITQSPKYLFRKEGQNVTLSCEQNLNHDAMYWYRQDPGQGLRLIYYSQIVNDFQKGDIAEGYSVSREKKESFPLTVTSAQKNPTAFYLCASSIDLGSSGANVLTFGAGSRLTVL.

A few counts support this clone. The J gene is TRBJ1-3, the V gene TRBV7-6; the match to TRBD1 covers 8 bases. Losses at the gene ends were 4 bases for V and 4 bases for J; bases not matched to a gene: 9. This CDR3 contains 16 residues. The germline CDR1 and CDR2 sequences are SGHVS and FNYEAQ. The CDR3 bases are TGTGCCAGCAGCTCCAACCAGGGGGCGCGAGGAAACACCATATATTTT. Its translation: CASSSNQGARGNTIYF.

V and J are TRBV4-2 and TRBJ2-5; 10 bases match TRBD2. The J call is in doubt because the DNA end fits TRBJ2-7 better. The V gene's germline CDR1 is LGHNA and CDR2 YNFKEQ. This CDR3 is 19 amino acids long. The CDR3 DNA reads TGTGCCAGCAGCCAATCGTATGTCCTAGCGGGGGCCCGATCCTACGAGCAGTACTTC. Translating it yields CASSQSYVLAGARSYEQYF.

The chain recombines TRBV27 with TRBJ1-1; no clear D. Trimming cost V 4 bases and J 0 bases, with 3 bases left between them. Per germline, CDR1 MNHEY and CDR2 SMNVEV (reference sequence). The CDR3 has 12 amino acids. Here the CDR3 reads CASSSMNTEAFF. DNA for the CDR3: TGTGCCAGCAGTTCTATGAACACTGAAGCTTTCTTT.

V usage is TRBV29-1 and J usage is TRBJ2-7, with TRBD1 matching 11 bases. The CDR3 runs 19 residues. The V gene end was trimmed by 1 base and the J gene end by 4 bases; junction bases not matched to a gene: 18. CDR1 SQVTM and CDR2 ANQGSEA come from the germline V gene. CDR3 region: CSVEVWDSPLDRGQYEQYF. Here the CDR3 DNA reads TGCAGCGTTGAAGTCTGGGATTCCCCACTGGACAGGGGGCAATACGAGCAGTACTTC.

The table lists this clone with a few counts. V and J are TRBV7-8 and TRBJ1-6; no reliable D call. The length of the CDR3 is 12 residues. V lost 8 bases and J lost 7, with 9 bases in between. The V gene's germline CDR1 is SGHVS and CDR2 FQNEAQ. Here the CDR3 DNA reads TGTGCCAGCGGCAGTCTGAATTCACCCCTCCACTTT. Translated, it gives CASGSLNSPLHF.

The chain employs TRBV25-1 and TRBJ1-1; 9 nucleotides line up with TRBD1. Losses at the gene ends were 7 bases for V and 2 bases for J; bases not matched to a gene: 5. This CDR3 is 14 amino acids long. CDR1 and CDR2 (germline): MGHDK, SYGVNS. The CDR3 nucleotides read TGTGCCAGCAAGAAGGACAGGGGAAACACTGAAGCTTTCTTT. It yields the protein CASKKDRGNTEAFF.

This chain connects TRBV25-1 to TRBJ2-7; tentative D call: TRBD2 (6 bases). This CDR3 is 11 amino acids long. Germline V gene sequence: CDR1 MGHDK, CDR2 SYGVNS. Trimming shortened V by 5 bases and J by 7 bases, and 9 bases separated the two germline ends. The CDR3 DNA reads TGTGCCAGCAGTAAAAGCGGGGAGCAGTACTTC. Translation: CASSKSGEQYF.

The chain recombines TRBV6-1 with TRBJ1-5, with 9 bases that match TRBD1. Germline values: CDR1 MNHNS, CDR2 SASEGT. J was trimmed by 7 bases and V by 9 bases; bases with no gene match: 10. The CDR3 is made up of 14 amino acids. The CDR3 protein is CASATGGSGQPQHF. As DNA, the CDR3 is TGTGCCAGTGCCACAGGGGGCTCGGGGCAGCCCCAGCATTTT.

The chain employs TRBV7-2 and TRBJ2-2; 7 bases match TRBD1. The CDR3 contains 15 residues. V was pared by 3 bases and J by 5 bases, with 6 bases of the junction left unmatched. CDR1 and CDR2 (germline): SGHTA, FQGNSA. The CDR3 sequence: CASSFSTTGTGELFF. The CDR3 DNA follows: TGTGCCAGCAGCTTCTCGACGACAGGGACCGGGGAGCTGTTTTTT.

The rearrangement uses TRBV18 and TRBJ2-3; D is possibly TRBD1 (6 bases). The ends were cut back, 4 bases at V and 6 bases at J, with 20 bases in the middle. Germline-derived CDR1 and CDR2 are KGHSH and LQKENI. The CDR3 loop spans 16 amino acids. Here the CDR3 DNA reads TGTGCCAGCTCACGTCTACAGGGATCTTTCTCCGATACGCAGTATTTT. Translating gives CASSRLQGSFSDTQYF. Drawing the rest from reference TRBV18 and TRBJ2-3, the complete variable domain is NAGVMQNPRHLVRRRGQEARLRCSPMKGHSHVYWYRQLPEEGLKFMVYLQKENIIDESGMPKERFSAEFPKEGPSILRIQQVVRGDSAAYFCASSRLQGSFSDTQYFGPGTRLTVL.

The genes are TRBV6-1 and TRBJ1-2; TRBD1 is a possible D gene (6 bases). Germline CDR1 MNHNS, CDR2 SASEGT. Trimming stripped 6 bases from V and 7 bases from J, with 21 bases between. CDR3 length: 15 amino acids. The CDR3 sequence is CASRSLGAFGSGYTF. CDR3 sequence (DNA): TGTGCCAGCAGATCGTTGGGGGCTTTTGGGAGTGGCTACACCTTC.